What follows are 14 T cell receptor beta chains derived from one specimen sequenced in a study of blood T cell repertoires in COVID-19. The data were produced by immunoSEQ multiplex PCR, yet TCRdb's version contains in-frame clones alone and is incomplete. The table lists approximately 300,000 clones, 80% to 90% of them singletons. Sequenced material: peripheral blood. These receptors were collected from a woman in her forties or fifties with acute or convalescent COVID-19.

The chain couples TRBV2 to TRBJ1-4; TRBD1 is a possible D gene (6 bases). V lost 4 bases and J 7 bases, leaving 16 bases between the germline ends. The CDR3 has 15 amino acids. Germline CDR1 reads SNHLY; CDR2 reads FYNNEI. In nucleotides, the CDR3 is TGTGCCAGCAGTGTAGGGGGTTCTACGACTGAAAAACTGTTTTTT. Translating gives CASSVGGSTTEKLFF. Full variable domain (rest looked up from reference TRBV2 and TRBJ1-4): EPEVTQTPSHQVTQMGQEVILRCVPISNHLYFYWYRQILGQKVEFLVSFYNNEISEKSEIFDDQFSVERPDGSNFTLKIRSTKLEDSAMYFCASSVGGSTTEKLFFGSGTQLSVL.

There are many counts of this clone. The chain couples TRBV2 to TRBJ1-1, with D uncertain. CDR3 length equals 12 residues. Germline values: CDR1 SNHLY, CDR2 FYNNEI. The germline V and J ends were trimmed by 6 bases and 1 base, with 6 bases remaining between them. In DNA form, the CDR3 reads TGTGCCAGCAGCCTCGGGAACACTGAAGCTTTCTTT. Amino acids: CASSLGNTEAFF.

The chain is built from TRBV3-1 (or the pseudogene TRBV3-2) and TRBJ1-1; D not resolved. Germline V lookup: CDR1 LGHDT, CDR2 YNNKEL (reference sequence). V gave up 3 bases and J gave up 7 bases, with 9 bases separating them. The CDR3 has 12 residues. For the CDR3, the DNA is TGTGCCAGCAGCCAGGGCAGCATTGAAGCTTTCTTT. This sequence encodes CASSQGSIEAFF.

The V call is TRBV6-5, the J call TRBJ1-4; no clear D gene. The CDR3 spans 14 residues. Germline V gene lookup returns CDR1 MNHEY and CDR2 SVGAGI. Trimming stripped 7 bases from V and 6 bases from J, with 15 bases between. CDR3: CASTPPGGDEKLFF. The CDR3 coding sequence is TGTGCCAGCACCCCCCCGGGCGGGGATGAAAAACTGTTTTTT.

The rearrangement joins TRBV19 to TRBJ2-1; possible D gene TRBD2, 6 bases. The germline gives CDR1 LNHDA, CDR2 SQIVND (reference sequence). Trimming took 5 bases from V and 8 from J, leaving 13 bases between them. This CDR3 comprises 13 residues. CDR3 residues: CASSSWDSHEQFF. CDR3 coding DNA: TGTGCCAGTAGTTCCTGGGACTCTCATGAGCAGTTCTTC. Full variable domain (rest looked up from reference TRBV19 and TRBJ2-1): DGGITQSPKYLFRKEGQNVTLSCEQNLNHDAMYWYRQDPGQGLRLIYYSQIVNDFQKGDIAEGYSVSREKKESFPLTVTSAQKNPTAFYLCASSSWDSHEQFFGPGTRLTVL.

The chain combines TRBV2 with TRBJ2-7, with D perhaps matching TRBD1 (5 bases). This CDR3 has 13 residues. CDR1 and CDR2 from the germline V gene are SNHLY and FYNNEI. Deletions cut 2 bases from V and 3 bases from J, with 8 bases between. The CDR3 is CASSEQGYYEQYV. CDR3 in DNA: TGTGCCAGCAGTGAACAGGGTTACTACGAGCAGTACGTC.

This sequence joins TRBV6-5 and TRBJ1-2; 7 bases line up with TRBD1. The CDR3 consists of 12 residues. Per the germline V gene, CDR1 is MNHEY and CDR2 is SVGAGI. V lost 6 bases to trimming and J lost 7 bases; unmatched junction nucleotides: 5. DNA for the CDR3: TGTGCCAGCAGCCACAGGGGAGGTGGCTACACCTTC. Its protein product is CASSHRGGGYTF.

CDR3 sequence (DNA): TGTGCCAGCAGCCTCGGGGGGGCGGCTGGCTACACCTTC. Amino acid sequence: CASSLGGAAGYTF. The V and J genes are TRBV9 and TRBJ1-2; D may be TRBD1 (6 bases). Germline loops: CDR1 SGDLS, CDR2 YYNGEE. CDR3 size: 13 residues. V was trimmed by 4 bases and J by 7 bases, leaving 14 bases between them.

This clone was detected only a few times. CDR3 amino acids: CSVEGEMNTEAFF. The CDR3 DNA is TGCAGCGTTGAAGGAGAAATGAACACTGAAGCTTTCTTT. The rearrangement uses TRBV29-1 and TRBJ1-1; no reliable D call. The germline gives CDR1 SQVTM, CDR2 ANQGSEA. With 1 base removed from V and 0 bases from J, the gap between germline ends came to 6 bases. CDR3 length equals 13 residues.

The J gene is TRBJ2-5, the V gene TRBV7-2; TRBD2 matches 12 bases. The CDR3 contains 16 residues. V lost 3 bases, J lost 5 bases, and 7 bases stayed unmatched. Per the germline V gene, CDR1 is SGHTA and CDR2 is FQGNSA. The CDR3 here is CASSLRRLAGEETQYF. CDR3 DNA sequence: TGTGCCAGCAGCTTGCGTCGACTAGCGGGGGAGGAGACCCAGTACTTC. The full variable domain, in which reference TRBV7-2 and TRBJ2-5 provide the parts outside the CDR3, is GAGVSQSPSNKVTEKGKDVELRCDPISGHTALYWYRQSLGQGLEFLIYFQGNSAPDKSGLPSDRFSAERTGGSVSTLTIQRTQQEDSAVYLCASSLRRLAGEETQYFGPGTRLLVL.

The chain couples TRBV9 to TRBJ2-7; 9 positions agree with TRBD1. The germline CDR1 and CDR2 sequences are SGDLS and YYNGEE. The CDR3 length is 15 residues. With V trimmed by 2 bases and J by 2 bases, 5 bases remained unmatched. CDR3 in amino acids: CASSVRDRVTYEQYV. The CDR3 nucleotides are TGTGCCAGCAGCGTCCGGGACAGGGTGACCTACGAGCAGTACGTC.

The CDR3 spells CASSFESGGPDTGELFF. The CDR3 DNA sequence: TGTGCCAGCAGTTTTGAATCGGGGGGGCCGGACACCGGGGAGCTGTTTTTT. The chain combines TRBV6-2 or TRBV6-3 with TRBJ2-2, with 8 bases fitting TRBD2. The CDR3 consists of 17 residues. Trimming removed 4 bases from V and 3 bases from J; junction bases left unmatched: 10. Germline CDR1 reads MNHEY; CDR2 reads SVGEGT.

The J gene is TRBJ1-1, the V gene TRBV18; D is possibly TRBD1 (6 bases). The CDR3 length is 15 residues. V shed 2 bases and J shed 4 bases, with 14 bases lying between them. The germline gives CDR1 KGHSH, CDR2 LQKENI. The CDR3 loop is CASSPSTGSITEAFF. The CDR3, as DNA: TGTGCCAGCTCACCATCCACAGGGAGTATCACTGAAGCTTTCTTT.

The V and J genes are TRBV6-2 or TRBV6-3 and TRBJ2-7; 12 bases fit TRBD2. Germline V gives CDR1 MNHEY, CDR2 SVGEGT. The length of the CDR3 is 15 residues. The V and J ends lost 6 bases and 5 bases, in that order; junction bases with no gene match: 8. CDR3 coding DNA: TGTGCCAGCAGCGGGCCGACTAGCGGGAGCGACGAGCAGTACTTC. Protein product: CASSGPTSGSDEQYF.